This paragraph covers one TCR beta chain sequence. Its specificity is unknown. A single record per CDR3 protein comes from TCRdb applying MiXCR to the 5' RACE reads. This sample has fewer than 250,000 distinct CDR3 sequences, with roughly 7% found just once. Trimming removed 5 bases at V and 10 bases at J, with 14 bases between. Germline V gives CDR1 SEHNR, CDR2 FQNEAQ (reference sequence). This CDR3 contains 12 residues. There were only healthy Caucasians among the donors. The sample is drawn from a study of identical twins. Overall study results and limits: Zero-insertion results could be subject to partial confounding by invariant MAIT and iNKT cells. Some out-of-frame alpha sequences were shared by twins, and these showed excess low generation probability. Whereas memory repertoires showed no such difference, abundant cord blood beta clonotypes carried fewer insertions.

The sample was also reused in another study, on yellow fever vaccine responses in identical twins.

Input material: memory (CD45RO+) T cells sorted from blood. This TCR was recovered from a woman under 30 in good health. The J gene is TRBJ1-1, the V gene TRBV7-9; TRBD1 is a possible D gene (5 bases). The CDR3 loop reads CASSRGGSGAFF. In DNA form, the CDR3 reads TGTGCCAGCAGCCGTGGGGGGAGTGGAGCTTTCTTT.